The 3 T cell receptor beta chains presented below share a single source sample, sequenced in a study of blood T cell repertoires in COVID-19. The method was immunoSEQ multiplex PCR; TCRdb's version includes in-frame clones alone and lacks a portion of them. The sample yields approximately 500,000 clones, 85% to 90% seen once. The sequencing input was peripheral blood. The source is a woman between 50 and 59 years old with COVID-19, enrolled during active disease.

For the CDR3, the DNA is TGTGCCAGCAGTGAATGGCAGGGAGGAGCCGGGGAGCTGTTTTTT. Its protein is CASSEWQGGAGELFF. V and J are TRBV2 and TRBJ2-2, with a possible D match to TRBD2 (6 bases). Germline V gene lookup returns CDR1 SNHLY and CDR2 FYNNEI. The V gene lost 2 bases and the J gene lost 6 bases, with 13 bases spanning the gap. The CDR3 sequence is 15 residues long.

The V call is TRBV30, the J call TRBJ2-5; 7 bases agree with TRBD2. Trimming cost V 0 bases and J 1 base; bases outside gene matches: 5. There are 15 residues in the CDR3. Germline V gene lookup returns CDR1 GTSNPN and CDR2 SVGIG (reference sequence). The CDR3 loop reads CAWSVLGGGQETQYF. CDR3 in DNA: TGTGCCTGGAGTGTTCTGGGCGGGGGCCAAGAGACCCAGTACTTC.

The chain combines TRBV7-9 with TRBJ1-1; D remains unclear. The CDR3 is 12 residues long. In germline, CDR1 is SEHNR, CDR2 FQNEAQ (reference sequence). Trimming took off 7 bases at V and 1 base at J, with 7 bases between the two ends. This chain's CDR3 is CASIPGNTEAFF. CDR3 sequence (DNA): TGTGCCAGCATTCCCGGGAACACTGAAGCTTTCTTT.